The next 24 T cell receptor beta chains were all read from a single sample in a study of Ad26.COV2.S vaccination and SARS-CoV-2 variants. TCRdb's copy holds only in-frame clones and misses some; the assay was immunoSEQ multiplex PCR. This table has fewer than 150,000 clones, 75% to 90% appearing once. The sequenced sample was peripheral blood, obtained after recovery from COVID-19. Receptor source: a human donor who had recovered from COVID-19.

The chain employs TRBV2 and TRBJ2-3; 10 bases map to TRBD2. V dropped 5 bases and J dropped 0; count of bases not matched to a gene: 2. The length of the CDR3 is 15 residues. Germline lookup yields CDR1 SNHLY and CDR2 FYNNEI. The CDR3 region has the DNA TGTGCCAGCAGTAGGACTAGCGGCAGCACAGATACGCAGTATTTT. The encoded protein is CASSRTSGSTDTQYF.

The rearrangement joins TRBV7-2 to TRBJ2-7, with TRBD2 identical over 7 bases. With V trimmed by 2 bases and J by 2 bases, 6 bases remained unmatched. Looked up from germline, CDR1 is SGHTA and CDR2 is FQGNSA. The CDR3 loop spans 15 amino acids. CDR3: CASSLSGGTTYEQYF. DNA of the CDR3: TGTGCCAGCAGCTTATCGGGGGGAACTACCTACGAGCAGTACTTC.

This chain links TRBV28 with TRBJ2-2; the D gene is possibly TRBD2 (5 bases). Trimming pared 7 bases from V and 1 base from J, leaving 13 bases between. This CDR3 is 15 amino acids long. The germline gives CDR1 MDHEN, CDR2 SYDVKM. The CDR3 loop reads CASTSRVLNTGELFF. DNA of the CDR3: TGTGCCAGCACATCGAGGGTCCTGAACACCGGGGAGCTGTTTTTT.

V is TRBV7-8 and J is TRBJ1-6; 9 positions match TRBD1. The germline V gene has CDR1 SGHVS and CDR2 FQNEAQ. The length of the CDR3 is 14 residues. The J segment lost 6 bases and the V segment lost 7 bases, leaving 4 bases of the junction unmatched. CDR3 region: CASTRGQGNSPLHF. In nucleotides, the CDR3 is TGTGCCAGCACCCGGGGACAGGGTAATTCACCCCTCCACTTT.

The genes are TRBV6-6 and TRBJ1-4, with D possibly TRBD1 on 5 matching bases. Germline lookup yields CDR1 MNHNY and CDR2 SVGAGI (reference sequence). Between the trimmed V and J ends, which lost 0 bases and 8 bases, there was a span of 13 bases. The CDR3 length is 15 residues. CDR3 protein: CASSYSEGSNEKLFF. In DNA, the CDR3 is TGTGCCAGCAGTTACTCTGAGGGGTCGAACGAAAAACTGTTTTTT.

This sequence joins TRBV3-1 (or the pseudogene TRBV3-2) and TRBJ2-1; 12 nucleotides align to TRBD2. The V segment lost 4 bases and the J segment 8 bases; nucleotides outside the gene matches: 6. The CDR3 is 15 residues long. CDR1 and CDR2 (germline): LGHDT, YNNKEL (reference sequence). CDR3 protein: CASSLRLAGVDEQFF. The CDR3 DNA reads TGTGCCAGCAGCCTACGACTAGCGGGGGTCGATGAGCAGTTCTTC.

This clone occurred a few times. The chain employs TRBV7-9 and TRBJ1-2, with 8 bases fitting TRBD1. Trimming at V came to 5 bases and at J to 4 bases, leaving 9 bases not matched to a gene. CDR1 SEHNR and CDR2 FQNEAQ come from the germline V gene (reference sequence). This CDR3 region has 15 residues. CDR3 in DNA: TGTGCCAGCAGCCCTGGACAGGGCATAATCTATGGCTACACCTTC. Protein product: CASSPGQGIIYGYTF.

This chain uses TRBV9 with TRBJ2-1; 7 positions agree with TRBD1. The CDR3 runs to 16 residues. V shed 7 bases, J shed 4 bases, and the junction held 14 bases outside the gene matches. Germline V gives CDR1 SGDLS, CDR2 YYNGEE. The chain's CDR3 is CASGRGSGQLYNEQFF. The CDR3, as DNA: TGTGCCAGCGGACGAGGATCGGGACAGCTATACAATGAGCAGTTCTTC.

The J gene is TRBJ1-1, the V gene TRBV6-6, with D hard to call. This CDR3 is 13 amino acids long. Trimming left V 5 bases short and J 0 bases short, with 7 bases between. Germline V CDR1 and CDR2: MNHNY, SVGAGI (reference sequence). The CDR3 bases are TGTGCCAGCAGTATGCAAGTGAACACTGAAGCTTTCTTT. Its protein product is CASSMQVNTEAFF.

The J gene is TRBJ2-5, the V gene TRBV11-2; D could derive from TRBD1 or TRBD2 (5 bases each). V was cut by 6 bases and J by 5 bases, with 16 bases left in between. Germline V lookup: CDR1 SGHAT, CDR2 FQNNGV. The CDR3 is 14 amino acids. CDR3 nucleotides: TGTGCCAGCAGAAAAAATCGCGAGGGGGAGACCCAGTACTTC. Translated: CASRKNREGETQYF.

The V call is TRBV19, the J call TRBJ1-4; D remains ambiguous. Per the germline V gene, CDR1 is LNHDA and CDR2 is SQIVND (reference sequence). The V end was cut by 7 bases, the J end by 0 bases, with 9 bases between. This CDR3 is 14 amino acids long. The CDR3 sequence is CASMRTATNEKLFF. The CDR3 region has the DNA TGTGCCAGTATGAGAACTGCAACTAATGAAAAACTGTTTTTT.

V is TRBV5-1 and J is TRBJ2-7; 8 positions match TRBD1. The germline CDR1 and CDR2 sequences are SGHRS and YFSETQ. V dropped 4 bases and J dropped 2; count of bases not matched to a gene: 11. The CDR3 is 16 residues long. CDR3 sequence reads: CASSAIDRGAAYEQYF. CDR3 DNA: TGCGCCAGCAGCGCGATCGACAGGGGAGCCGCCTACGAGCAGTACTTC.

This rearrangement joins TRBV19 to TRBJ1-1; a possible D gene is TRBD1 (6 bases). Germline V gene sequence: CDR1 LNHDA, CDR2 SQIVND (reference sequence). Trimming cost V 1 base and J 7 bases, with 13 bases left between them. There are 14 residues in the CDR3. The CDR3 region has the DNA TGTGCCAGTAGTATAGGGCAGGGGATCTATGAAGCTTTCTTT. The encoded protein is CASSIGQGIYEAFF.

In DNA form, the CDR3 reads TGTGCCACCACAAAATGGACAGCACAATTGAACACTGAAGCTTTCTTT. As protein: CATTKWTAQLNTEAFF. V usage is TRBV5-6 and J usage is TRBJ1-1, with D possibly matching TRBD1 (6 bases). CDR3 length: 16 residues. CDR1 is SGHDT and CDR2 is YYEEEE in the germline V gene. The V gene lost 9 bases and the J gene lost 0 bases, with 21 bases spanning the gap.

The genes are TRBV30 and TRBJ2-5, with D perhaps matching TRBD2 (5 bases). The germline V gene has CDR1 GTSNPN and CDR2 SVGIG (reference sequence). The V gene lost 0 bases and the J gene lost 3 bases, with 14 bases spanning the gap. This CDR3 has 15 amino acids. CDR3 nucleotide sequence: TGTGCCTGGAGTGTAGTTTACGGGGTAAAAGAGACCCAGTACTTC. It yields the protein CAWSVVYGVKETQYF. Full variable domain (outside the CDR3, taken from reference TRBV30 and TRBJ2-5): SQTIHQWPATLVQPVGSPLSLECTVEGTSNPNLYWYRQAAGRGLQLLFYSVGIGQISSEVPQNLSASRPQDRQFILSSKKLLLSDSGFYLCAWSVVYGVKETQYFGPGTRLLVL.

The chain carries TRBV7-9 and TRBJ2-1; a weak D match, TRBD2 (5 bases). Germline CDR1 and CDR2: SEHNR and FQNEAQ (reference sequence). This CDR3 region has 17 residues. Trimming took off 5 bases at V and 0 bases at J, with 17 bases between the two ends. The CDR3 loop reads CASSETTLVFSYNEQFF. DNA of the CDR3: TGTGCCAGCAGCGAAACCACACTAGTTTTCTCCTACAATGAGCAGTTCTTC.

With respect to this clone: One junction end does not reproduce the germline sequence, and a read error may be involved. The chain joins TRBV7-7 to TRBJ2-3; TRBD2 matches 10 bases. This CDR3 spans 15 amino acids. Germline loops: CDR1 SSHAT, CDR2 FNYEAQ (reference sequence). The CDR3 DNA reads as TGTGCTAGCAGCCCAGCGGGGGGGCGGGGAGATACGCAGTATTTT. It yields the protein CASSPAGGRGDTQYF.

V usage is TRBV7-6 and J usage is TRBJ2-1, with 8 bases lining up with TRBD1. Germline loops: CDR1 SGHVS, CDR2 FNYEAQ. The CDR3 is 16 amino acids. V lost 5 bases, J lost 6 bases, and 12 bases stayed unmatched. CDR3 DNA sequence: TGTGCCAGCAGCCCCCTTGGAGGACAGGGTTTCAATGAGCAGTTCTTC. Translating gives CASSPLGGQGFNEQFF.

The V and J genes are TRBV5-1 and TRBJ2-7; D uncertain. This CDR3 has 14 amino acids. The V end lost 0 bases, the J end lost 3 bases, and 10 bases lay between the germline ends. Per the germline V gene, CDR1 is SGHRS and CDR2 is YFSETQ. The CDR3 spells CASSLGVAVYEQYF. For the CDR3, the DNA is TGCGCCAGCAGCTTGGGGGTTGCGGTCTACGAGCAGTACTTC.

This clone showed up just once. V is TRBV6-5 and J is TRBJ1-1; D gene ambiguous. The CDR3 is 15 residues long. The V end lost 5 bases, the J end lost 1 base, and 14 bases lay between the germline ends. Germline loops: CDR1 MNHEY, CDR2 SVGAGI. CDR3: CASSRNRRQNTEAFF. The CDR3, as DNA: TGTGCCAGCAGTCGGAACCGGCGGCAGAACACTGAAGCTTTCTTT.

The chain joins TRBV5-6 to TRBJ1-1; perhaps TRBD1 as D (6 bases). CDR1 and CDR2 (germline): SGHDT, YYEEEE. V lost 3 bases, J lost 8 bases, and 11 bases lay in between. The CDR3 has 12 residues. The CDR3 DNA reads TGTGCCAGCAGCTCTTCCGGGACAGAAGCTTTCTTT. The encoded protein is CASSSSGTEAFF. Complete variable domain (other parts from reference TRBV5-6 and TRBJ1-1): DAGVTQSPTHLIKTRGQQVTLRCSPKSGHDTVSWYQQALGQGPQFIFQYYEEEERQRGNFPDRFSGHQFPNYSSELNVNALLLGDSALYLCASSSSGTEAFFGQGTRLTVV.

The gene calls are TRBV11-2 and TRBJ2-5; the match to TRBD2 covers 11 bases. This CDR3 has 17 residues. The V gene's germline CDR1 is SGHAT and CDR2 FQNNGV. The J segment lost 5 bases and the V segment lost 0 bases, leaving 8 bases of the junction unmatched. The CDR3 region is CASSLDLAGGIRETQYF. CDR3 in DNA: TGTGCCAGCAGCTTAGATCTAGCGGGGGGAATTCGGGAGACCCAGTACTTC.

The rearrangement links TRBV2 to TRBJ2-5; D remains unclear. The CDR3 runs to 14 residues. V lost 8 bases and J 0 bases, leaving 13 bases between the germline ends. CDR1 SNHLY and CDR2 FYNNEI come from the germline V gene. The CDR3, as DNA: TGTGCCAGCCGAATGCAAGCGTACCAAGAGACCCAGTACTTC. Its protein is CASRMQAYQETQYF. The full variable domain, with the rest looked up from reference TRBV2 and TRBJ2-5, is EPEVTQTPSHQVTQMGQEVILRCVPISNHLYFYWYRQILGQKVEFLVSFYNNEISEKSEIFDDQFSVERPDGSNFTLKIRSTKLEDSAMYFCASRMQAYQETQYFGPGTRLLVL.

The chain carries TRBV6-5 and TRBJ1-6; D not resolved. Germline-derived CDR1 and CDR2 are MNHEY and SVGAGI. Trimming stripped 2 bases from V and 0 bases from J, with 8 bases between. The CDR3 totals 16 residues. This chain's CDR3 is CASSYQDYSYNSPLHF. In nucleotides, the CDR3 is TGTGCCAGCAGTTACCAGGATTACTCCTATAATTCACCCCTCCACTTT.